The present T cell receptor (beta chain) was sequenced within a study of response to subunit inactivated influenza vaccine. Study-level findings and limits: The authors put forward the suggestion that each seasonal influenza vaccination may bring in only a limited number of new T cells.

The CDR3 totals 16 residues. The germline CDR1 and CDR2 sequences are SGDLS and YYNGEE. Trimming stripped 4 bases from V and 0 bases from J, with 14 bases between. This clonotype was observed at least ten times. The antigen is not known. MiXCR was run by TCRdb on the RT-PCR reads, yielding one entry per CDR3 protein. The sample lists fewer than 250,000 distinct CDR3 sequences, about an eighth occurring once. This chain links TRBV9 with TRBJ2-1; maybe TRBD1 (5 bases). The receptor comes from a man in his fifties who received an inactivated influenza vaccine. Here the sequenced sample was CD8+ T cells sorted from PBMCs, taken around 5 days after vaccination. In DNA, the CDR3 is TGTGCCAGCAGCCCCCCTAGGGGTTACTCCTACAATGAGCAGTTCTTC. As protein: CASSPPRGYSYNEQFF.